Below are 27 T cell receptor beta chains sequenced from a single sample in a study of blood T cell repertoires in COVID-19 (dated by TCRdb to 2019 to 2021). Libraries were made using the immunoSEQ multiplex PCR assay. TCRdb retrieved this table from immuneACCESS and kept in-frame rearrangements only. Not all clones are present; in checked studies, unresolved V genes account for under half, and no reason is known for the remainder. This sample holds approximately 300,000 clones; around 90% were observed only once. The biggest ten clones account for approximately 6% of the sample. Input material: peripheral blood. The receptors come from a woman between 50 and 59 years old with COVID-19, enrolled during active disease.

This clone appeared once. The V and J genes are TRBV11-2 and TRBJ2-1; D possibly corresponds to TRBD2 (6 bases). Trimming took 5 bases from V and 0 from J, leaving 11 bases between them. This CDR3 region has 15 residues. Germline CDR1 SGHAT, CDR2 FQNNGV. This CDR3 is CASSAQTSSYNEQFF. The CDR3 coding sequence is TGTGCCAGCAGCGCTCAGACTAGCTCCTACAATGAGCAGTTCTTC.

The rearrangement uses TRBV18 and TRBJ2-5; 10 positions match TRBD2. V trimming: 5 bases; J trimming: 0 bases; junction bases outside the gene matches: 3. Germline values: CDR1 KGHSH, CDR2 LQKENI. The CDR3 has 15 amino acids. CDR3 nucleotide sequence: TGTGCCAGCTCAACTAGCGGGAACTACCAAGAGACCCAGTACTTC. Amino acid sequence: CASSTSGNYQETQYF.

This chain links TRBV7-3 with TRBJ2-3; D might be TRBD2 (5 bases). Germline V gives CDR1 SGHTA, CDR2 FQGTGA. The CDR3 runs 17 residues. V was trimmed by 2 bases and J by 3 bases, leaving 18 bases between them. The CDR3 reads CASSLGPSTPGTDTQYF. The CDR3 bases are TGTGCCAGCAGCTTAGGACCTAGCACCCCTGGGACAGATACGCAGTATTTT.

The chain carries TRBV5-1 and TRBJ1-1; D is perhaps TRBD1 (6 bases). The CDR3 extends over 18 amino acids. V was clipped by 4 bases and J by 1 base, with 23 bases between them. Germline CDR1 and CDR2: SGHRS and YFSETQ. CDR3 coding DNA: TGCGCCAGCAGCCGAAAAACAGGGTTTCCAGACTCGAACACTGAAGCTTTCTTT. This sequence encodes CASSRKTGFPDSNTEAFF.

The rearrangement links TRBV6-1 to TRBJ1-6; D remains unclear. V lost 2 bases and J 4 bases, leaving 12 bases between the germline ends. The germline V gene has CDR1 MNHNS and CDR2 SASEGT. This CDR3 has 16 amino acids. CDR3: CASSEFPGNYNSPLHF. CDR3 nucleotide sequence: TGTGCCAGCAGTGAATTCCCGGGAAATTATAATTCACCCCTCCACTTT.

The sample holds a few counts of this clone. The chain links TRBV4-3 to TRBJ1-3; tentatively, D is TRBD1 (5 bases). Trimming took off 0 bases at V and 4 bases at J, with 16 bases between the two ends. Germline CDR1 and CDR2: LGHNA and YSLEER. The length of the CDR3 is 17 residues. The CDR3 spells CASSQDAGNKWGNTIYF. The CDR3 coding sequence is TGCGCCAGCAGCCAAGATGCAGGGAATAAGTGGGGAAACACCATATATTTT.

The chain couples TRBV27 to TRBJ2-7; 9 bases agree with TRBD1. The CDR3 is made up of 18 amino acids. The junction had 16 bases not matched to a gene; V was cut back by 3 bases and J by 4 bases. Germline loops: CDR1 MNHEY, CDR2 SMNVEV (reference sequence). CDR3 in amino acids: CASSFRRSGTGTMYEQYF. In DNA, the CDR3 is TGTGCCAGCAGTTTTCGCAGATCCGGGACAGGGACGATGTACGAGCAGTACTTC.

The chain joins TRBV29-1 to TRBJ1-4; 7 nucleotides match TRBD1. CDR3 length equals 13 residues. Unmatched junction bases numbered 3, after V lost 5 bases and J lost 3 bases. CDR1 and CDR2 (germline): SQVTM, ANQGSEA. CDR3 DNA: TGCAGCGTTCGCGGGACAGCTAATGAAAAACTGTTTTTT. Its protein is CSVRGTANEKLFF.

This clone appeared a single time. The rearrangement links TRBV29-1 to TRBJ1-1, with no clear D. CDR1 and CDR2 (germline): SQVTM, ANQGSEA. V lost 7 bases and J lost 5, with 11 bases in between. The CDR3 is 11 residues long. CDR3 coding DNA: TGCAGCGCCCCAGTAGCGACTGAAGCTTTCTTT. Amino acids: CSAPVATEAFF.

The chain couples TRBV5-1 to TRBJ2-7; 12 nucleotides agree with TRBD2. The CDR3 runs 24 residues. The V gene's germline CDR1 is SGHRS and CDR2 YFSETQ. V was clipped by 4 bases and J by 7 bases; unmatched bases: 36. In nucleotides, the CDR3 is TGCGCCAGCAGCCACAGCCGACGGACAGGGGGTCCGGGACTAGCGGGTGGGACGCCTCGTGAGCAGTACTTC. This translates into CASSHSRRTGGPGLAGGTPREQYF.

This chain connects TRBV7-2 to TRBJ1-1; 7 bases agree with TRBD1. The germline V gene encodes CDR1 SGHTA and CDR2 FQGNSA. With V trimmed by 1 base and J by 1 base, 3 bases remained unmatched. There are 15 residues in the CDR3. The CDR3 protein is CASSLDNRGNTEAFF. The CDR3 bases are TGTGCCAGCAGCTTAGATAACAGGGGGAACACTGAAGCTTTCTTT.

The chain recombines TRBV19 with TRBJ2-7; 10 nucleotides match TRBD1. Germline trimming cut 3 bases from V and 0 bases from J; bases unmatched to any gene: 2. CDR1 is LNHDA and CDR2 is SQIVND in the germline V gene (reference sequence). CDR3 length: 15 residues. CDR3 amino acids: CASSMGQGSSYEQYF. The CDR3 DNA follows: TGTGCCAGTAGTATGGGACAGGGGAGCTCCTACGAGCAGTACTTC.

V usage is TRBV20-1 and J usage is TRBJ2-7; D not certain. Germline assignment: CDR1 DFQATT and CDR2 SNEGSKA (reference sequence). This CDR3 contains 13 residues. With 3 bases removed from V and 0 bases from J, the gap between germline ends came to 9 bases. Here the CDR3 DNA reads TGCAGTGCTAGTCAGGCACCCTCCTACGAGCAGTACTTC. It encodes CSASQAPSYEQYF.

V and J are TRBV4-1 and TRBJ2-5; no definite D call. V lost 1 base and J 2 bases, leaving 8 bases between the germline ends. Per the germline V gene, CDR1 is MGHRA and CDR2 is YSYEKL. CDR3 length: 14 amino acids. The CDR3 coding sequence is TGCGCCAGCAGCCAAGGAGTGTCACAAGAGACCCAGTACTTC. It yields the protein CASSQGVSQETQYF.

The CDR3 spells CATSTREGVDQYF. Written as DNA, the CDR3 is TGTGCCACCAGTACGCGGGAGGGAGTGGACCAGTACTTC. V gene TRBV15 combines with J gene TRBJ2-5, with 9 bases aligning to TRBD2. V lost 6 bases to trimming and J lost 10 bases; unmatched junction nucleotides: 9. Per the germline V gene, CDR1 is LNHNV and CDR2 is YYDKDF (reference sequence). There are 13 residues in the CDR3.

The V gene is TRBV5-1, the J gene TRBJ1-4, with 8 bases lining up with TRBD1. Trimming removed 2 bases from V and 1 base from J; junction bases left unmatched: 4. The CDR3 has 16 amino acids. Germline lookup yields CDR1 SGHRS and CDR2 YFSETQ. The CDR3 loop is CASSFRDRRTNEKLFF. The CDR3 bases are TGCGCCAGCAGCTTCCGGGACAGGCGAACTAATGAAAAACTGTTTTTT.

The chain carries TRBV18 and TRBJ1-5, with TRBD1 matching 9 bases. This CDR3 has 14 residues. The germline V gene encodes CDR1 KGHSH and CDR2 LQKENI. The J segment lost 9 bases and the V segment lost 3 bases, leaving 6 bases of the junction unmatched. In DNA, the CDR3 is TGTGCCAGCTCACCGGGGACAGGGAGGGGGCCCCAGCATTTT. Its translation: CASSPGTGRGPQHF.

The V and J genes are TRBV5-1 and TRBJ2-2, with D possibly matching TRBD1 (6 bases). This CDR3 has 16 amino acids. Germline lookup yields CDR1 SGHRS and CDR2 YFSETQ. V dropped 5 bases and J dropped 5 bases, with 19 bases sitting between them. The CDR3 sequence: CASSRGISQGTGELFF. The DNA of the CDR3 is TGCGCCAGCAGTCGGGGTATCTCGCAGGGGACCGGGGAGCTGTTTTTT.

CDR3 sequence (DNA): TGTGCCAGCAGCTTGAGCAGGTTATCCCTCCGCTCTGGAAACACCATATATTTT. Translation: CASSLSRLSLRSGNTIYF. This chain joins TRBV5-6 and TRBJ1-3; no clear D. Germline CDR1 reads SGHDT; CDR2 reads YYEEEE. The CDR3 contains 18 residues. Trimming cost V 1 base and J 0 bases, with 17 bases left between them.

This clone was counted between two and nine times. The gene calls are TRBV19 and TRBJ1-5; D gene ambiguous. CDR3 length: 15 residues. CDR1 and CDR2 from the germline V gene are LNHDA and SQIVND (reference sequence). Trimming cost V 0 bases and J 1 base, with 7 bases left between them. CDR3 sequence (DNA): TGTGCCAGTAGTATAGACCCGGGAAGCAATCAGCCCCAGCATTTT. Residues: CASSIDPGSNQPQHF.

J is TRBJ1-1 and V is TRBV5-1; D unclear. V lost 2 bases, J lost 1 base, and 6 bases lay in between. The CDR3 runs 13 residues. Germline CDR1 reads SGHRS; CDR2 reads YFSETQ. This chain's CDR3 is CASSLIGNTEAFF. CDR3 coding DNA: TGCGCCAGCAGCTTAATCGGGAACACTGAAGCTTTCTTT.

The table lists this clone with a few counts. CDR3 protein: CASSVDPLSGYSYEQYF. CDR3 in DNA: TGTGCCAGCAGCGTAGACCCCCTAAGCGGGTACTCCTACGAGCAGTACTTC. The rearrangement links TRBV9 to TRBJ2-7, with TRBD2 as a possible D gene (6 bases). Germline CDR1 reads SGDLS; CDR2 reads YYNGEE. The CDR3 runs 17 residues. V was clipped by 0 bases and J by 0 bases, with 16 bases between them.

This chain joins TRBV30 and TRBJ2-7; TRBD2 aligns across 14 bases. The CDR3 sequence is 19 residues long. Germline V gives CDR1 GTSNPN, CDR2 SVGIG (reference sequence). The V segment lost 1 base and the J segment 6 bases; nucleotides outside the gene matches: 17. CDR3 sequence (DNA): TGTGCCTGGAGTGCACCCGCCGGGACTAGCGGGAGTGGGTGGATCGAGCAGTACTTC. Its translation: CAWSAPAGTSGSGWIEQYF.

The chain joins TRBV7-9 to TRBJ1-1, with D possibly TRBD1 on 5 matching bases. V was cut by 6 bases and J by 7 bases, with 9 bases left in between. The germline V gene encodes CDR1 SEHNR and CDR2 FQNEAQ (reference sequence). The CDR3 runs 11 residues. CDR3 region: CASSLGGEAFF. CDR3 bases: TGTGCCAGCAGTCTCGGGGGTGAAGCTTTCTTT.

The V gene is TRBV18, the J gene TRBJ2-5; TRBD2 aligns across 8 bases. Germline CDR1 is KGHSH and CDR2 is LQKENI. Germline trimming cut 0 bases from V and 4 bases from J; bases unmatched to any gene: 4. CDR3 length: 15 residues. This CDR3 is CASSPPAGGGETQYF. DNA for the CDR3: TGTGCCAGCTCACCACCCGCGGGAGGAGGAGAGACCCAGTACTTC.

The rearrangement uses TRBV25-1 and TRBJ1-3, with 8 bases fitting TRBD1. The CDR3 spans 14 residues. Germline V lookup: CDR1 MGHDK, CDR2 SYGVNS. V was pared by 3 bases and J by 8 bases, with 6 bases of the junction left unmatched. The CDR3, as DNA: TGTGCCAGCAGTGATCTCAGGGGGCGGGACACCATATATTTT. It encodes CASSDLRGRDTIYF. Full variable domain (outside the CDR3, taken from reference TRBV25-1 and TRBJ1-3): EADIYQTPRYLVIGTGKKITLECSQTMGHDKMYWYQQDPGMELHLIHYSYGVNSTEKGDLSSESTVSRIRTEHFPLTLESARPSHTSQYLCASSDLRGRDTIYFGEGSWLTVV.

The gene calls are TRBV10-3 and TRBJ1-1; TRBD1 agrees at 9 bases. The CDR3 is made up of 16 amino acids. V lost 3 bases to trimming and J lost 0 bases; unmatched junction nucleotides: 5. Germline V lookup: CDR1 ENHRY, CDR2 SYGVKD. The CDR3, as DNA: TGTGCCATCAGTGACTGGGGACAGGGAATGAACACTGAAGCTTTCTTT. The encoded protein is CAISDWGQGMNTEAFF.